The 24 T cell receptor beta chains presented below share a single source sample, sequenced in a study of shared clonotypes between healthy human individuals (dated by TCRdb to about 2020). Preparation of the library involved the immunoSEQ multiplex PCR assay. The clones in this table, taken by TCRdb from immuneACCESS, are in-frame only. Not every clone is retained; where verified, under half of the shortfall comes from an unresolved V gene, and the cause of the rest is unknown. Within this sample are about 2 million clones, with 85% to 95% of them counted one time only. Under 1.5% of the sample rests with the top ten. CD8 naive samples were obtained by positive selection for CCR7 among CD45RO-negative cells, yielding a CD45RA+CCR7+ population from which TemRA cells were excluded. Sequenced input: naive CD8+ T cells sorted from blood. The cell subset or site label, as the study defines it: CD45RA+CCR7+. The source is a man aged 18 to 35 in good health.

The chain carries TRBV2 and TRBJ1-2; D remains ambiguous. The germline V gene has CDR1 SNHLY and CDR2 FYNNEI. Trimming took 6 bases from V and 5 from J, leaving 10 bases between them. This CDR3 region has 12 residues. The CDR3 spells CASSPAEYGYTF. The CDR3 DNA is TGTGCCAGCAGCCCAGCAGAGTATGGCTACACCTTC.

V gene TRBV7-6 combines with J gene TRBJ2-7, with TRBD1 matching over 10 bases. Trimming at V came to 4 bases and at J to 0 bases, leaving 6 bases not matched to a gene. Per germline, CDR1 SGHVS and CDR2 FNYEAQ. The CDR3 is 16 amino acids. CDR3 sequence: CASSSGQGGASYEQYF. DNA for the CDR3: TGTGCCAGCAGCTCAGGACAGGGGGGCGCCTCCTACGAGCAGTACTTC.

The CDR3 is CASSQDRSQGDYNEQFF. In nucleotides, the CDR3 is TGCGCCAGCAGCCAAGATCGCTCCCAGGGGGACTACAATGAGCAGTTCTTC. The rearrangement uses TRBV4-3 and TRBJ2-1, with TRBD1 identical over 7 bases. The V gene end was trimmed by 0 bases and the J gene end by 3 bases; junction bases not matched to a gene: 8. CDR3 length equals 17 residues. Germline V CDR1 and CDR2: LGHNA, YSLEER.

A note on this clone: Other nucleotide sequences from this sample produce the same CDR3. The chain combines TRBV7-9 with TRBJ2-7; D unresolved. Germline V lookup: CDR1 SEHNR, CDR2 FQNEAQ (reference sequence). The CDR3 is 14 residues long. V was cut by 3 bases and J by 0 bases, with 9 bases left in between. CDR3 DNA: TGTGCCAGCAGCTTGGTCGGATCCTCCTACGAGCAGTACTTC. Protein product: CASSLVGSSYEQYF.

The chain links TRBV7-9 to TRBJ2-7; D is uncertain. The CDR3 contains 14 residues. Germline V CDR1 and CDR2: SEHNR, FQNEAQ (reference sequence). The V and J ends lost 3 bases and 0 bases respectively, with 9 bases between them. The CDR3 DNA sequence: TGTGCCAGCAGCTTTGGGATTGGCTCCTACGAGCAGTACTTC. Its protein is CASSFGIGSYEQYF.

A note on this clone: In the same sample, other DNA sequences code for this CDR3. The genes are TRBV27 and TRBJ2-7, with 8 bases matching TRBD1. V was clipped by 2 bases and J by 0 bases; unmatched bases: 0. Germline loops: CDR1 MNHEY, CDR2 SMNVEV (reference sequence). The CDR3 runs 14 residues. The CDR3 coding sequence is TGTGCCAGCAGTTTAGGACAGGGCTCCTACGAGCAGTACTTC. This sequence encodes CASSLGQGSYEQYF.

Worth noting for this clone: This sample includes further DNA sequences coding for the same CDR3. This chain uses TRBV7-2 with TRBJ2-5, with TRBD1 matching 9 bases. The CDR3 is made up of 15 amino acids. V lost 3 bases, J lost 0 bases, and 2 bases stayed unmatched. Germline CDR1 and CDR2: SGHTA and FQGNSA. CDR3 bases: TGTGCCAGCAGCTTGACAGGGGGAAACCAAGAGACCCAGTACTTC. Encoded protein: CASSLTGGNQETQYF.

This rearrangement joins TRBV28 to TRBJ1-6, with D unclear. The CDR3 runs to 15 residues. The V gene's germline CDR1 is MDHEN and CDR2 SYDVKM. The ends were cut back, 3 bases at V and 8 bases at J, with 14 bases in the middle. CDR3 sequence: CASSLAVDFYSPLHF. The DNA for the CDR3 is TGTGCCAGCAGTTTGGCGGTGGATTTTTATTCACCCCTCCACTTT.

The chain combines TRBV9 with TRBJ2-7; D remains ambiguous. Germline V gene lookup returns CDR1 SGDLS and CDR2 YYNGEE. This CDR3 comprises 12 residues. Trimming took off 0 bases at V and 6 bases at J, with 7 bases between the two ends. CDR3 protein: CASSVGDGEQYF. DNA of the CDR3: TGTGCCAGCAGCGTAGGAGATGGCGAGCAGTACTTC.

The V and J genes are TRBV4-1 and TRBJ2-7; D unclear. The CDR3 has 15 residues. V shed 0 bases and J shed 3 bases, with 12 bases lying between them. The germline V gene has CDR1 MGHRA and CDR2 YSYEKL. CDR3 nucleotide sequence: TGCGCCAGCAGCCAAGACTTGCAGGAATACTACGAGCAGTACTTC. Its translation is CASSQDLQEYYEQYF.

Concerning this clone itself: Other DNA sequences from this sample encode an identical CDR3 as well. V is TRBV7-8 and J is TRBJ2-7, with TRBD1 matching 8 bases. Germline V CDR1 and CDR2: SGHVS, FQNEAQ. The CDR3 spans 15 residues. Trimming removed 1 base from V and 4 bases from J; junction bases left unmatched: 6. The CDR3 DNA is TGTGCCAGCAGCTTAGGGCGACAGGGGTCGTACGAGCAGTACTTC. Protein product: CASSLGRQGSYEQYF. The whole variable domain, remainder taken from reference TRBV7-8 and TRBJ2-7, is GAGVSQSPRYKVAKRGQDVALRCDPISGHVSLFWYQQALGQGPEFLTYFQNEAQLDKSGLPSDRFFAERPEGSVSTLKIQRTQQEDSAVYLCASSLGRQGSYEQYFGPGTRLTVT.

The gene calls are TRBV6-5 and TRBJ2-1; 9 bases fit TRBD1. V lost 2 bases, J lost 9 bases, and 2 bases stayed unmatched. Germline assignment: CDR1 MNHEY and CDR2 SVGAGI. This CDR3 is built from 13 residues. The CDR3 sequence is CASSYGTGFEQFF. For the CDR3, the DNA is TGTGCCAGCAGTTACGGGACAGGGTTTGAGCAGTTCTTC.

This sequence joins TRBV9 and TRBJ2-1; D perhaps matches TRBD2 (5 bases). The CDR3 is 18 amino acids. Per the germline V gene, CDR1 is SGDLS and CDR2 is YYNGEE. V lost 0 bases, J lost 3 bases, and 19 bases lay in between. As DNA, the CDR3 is TGTGCCAGCAGCGTAGAAGCGGAAACCACCTTCTACTACAATGAGCAGTTCTTC. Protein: CASSVEAETTFYYNEQFF.

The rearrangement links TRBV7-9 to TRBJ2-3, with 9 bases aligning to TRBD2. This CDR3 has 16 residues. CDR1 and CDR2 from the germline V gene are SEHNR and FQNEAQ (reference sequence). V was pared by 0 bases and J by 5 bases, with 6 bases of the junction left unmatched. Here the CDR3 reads CASSLASGGIGDTQYF. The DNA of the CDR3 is TGTGCCAGCAGCTTAGCGAGCGGGGGGATTGGAGATACGCAGTATTTT.

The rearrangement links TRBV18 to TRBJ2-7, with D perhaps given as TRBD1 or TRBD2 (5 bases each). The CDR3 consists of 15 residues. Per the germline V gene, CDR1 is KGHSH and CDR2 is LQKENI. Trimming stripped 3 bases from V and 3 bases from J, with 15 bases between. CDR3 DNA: TGTGCCAGCTCACCTGGGGCGGGTCCCCTCTACGAGCAGTACTTC. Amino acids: CASSPGAGPLYEQYF.

CDR3 coding DNA: TGTGCCACCCTCCCAGCGGGAGGGCCGTTGGACAATGAGCAGTTCTTC. Amino acids: CATLPAGGPLDNEQFF. The chain has TRBV19 and TRBJ2-1, with 10 bases matching TRBD2. The ends lost 10 bases at V and 5 bases at J; junction bases unmatched: 14. Germline V gives CDR1 LNHDA, CDR2 SQIVND (reference sequence). This CDR3 has 16 amino acids. The full variable domain, its missing parts supplied by reference TRBV19 and TRBJ2-1, is DGGITQSPKYLFRKEGQNVTLSCEQNLNHDAMYWYRQDPGQGLRLIYYSQIVNDFQKGDIAEGYSVSREKKESFPLTVTSAQKNPTAFYLCATLPAGGPLDNEQFFGPGTRLTVL.

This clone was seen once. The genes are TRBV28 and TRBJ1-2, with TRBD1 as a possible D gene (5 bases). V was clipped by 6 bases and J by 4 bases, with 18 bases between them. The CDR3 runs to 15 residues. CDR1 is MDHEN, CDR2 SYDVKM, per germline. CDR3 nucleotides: TGTGCCAGCAGGCCCCCGGGGGGGTATGGCTATGGCTACACCTTC. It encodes CASRPPGGYGYGYTF.

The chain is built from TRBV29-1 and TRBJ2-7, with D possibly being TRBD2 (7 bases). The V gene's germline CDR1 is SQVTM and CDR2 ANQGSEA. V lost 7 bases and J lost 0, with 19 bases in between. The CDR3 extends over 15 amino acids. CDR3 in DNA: TGCAGCGCCCTAGGGGGGGAGGGGTCCTCCTACGAGCAGTACTTC. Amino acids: CSALGGEGSSYEQYF.

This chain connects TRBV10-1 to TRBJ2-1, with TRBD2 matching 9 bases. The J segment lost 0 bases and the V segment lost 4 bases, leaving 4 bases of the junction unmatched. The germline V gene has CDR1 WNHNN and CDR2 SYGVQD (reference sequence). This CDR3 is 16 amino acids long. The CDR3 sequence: CASSGGSGSSYNEQFF. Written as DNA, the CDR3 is TGCGCCAGCAGTGGGGGTAGCGGGAGCTCCTACAATGAGCAGTTCTTC.

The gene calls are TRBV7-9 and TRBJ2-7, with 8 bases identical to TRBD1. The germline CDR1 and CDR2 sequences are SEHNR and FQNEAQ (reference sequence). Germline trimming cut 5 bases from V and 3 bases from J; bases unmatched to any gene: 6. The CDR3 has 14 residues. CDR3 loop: CASSMGQDYYEQYF. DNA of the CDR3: TGTGCCAGCAGCATGGGACAGGACTACTACGAGCAGTACTTC.

CDR3 nucleotide sequence: TGTGCCAGCACCGAACTCCCGGGGGGTGAGCAGTTCTTC. Its translation: CASTELPGGEQFF. The V call is TRBV7-6, the J call TRBJ2-1; 7 positions agree with TRBD2. This CDR3 has 13 residues. Per the germline V gene, CDR1 is SGHVS and CDR2 is FNYEAQ. J gave up 9 bases and V 7 bases, and 9 bases lay outside the gene matches. Supplemented by reference TRBV7-6 and TRBJ2-1, the full variable domain reads GAGVSQSPRYKVTKRGQDVALRCDPISGHVSLYWYRQALGQGPEFLTYFNYEAQQDKSGLPNDRFSAERPEGSISTLTIQRTEQRDSAMYRCASTELPGGEQFFGPGTRLTVL.

The CDR3 here is CATSKGHTYEQYF. CDR3 nucleotides: TGTGCCACCAGCAAGGGACACACCTACGAGCAGTACTTC. This chain links TRBV15 with TRBJ2-7, with D possibly matching TRBD1 (6 bases). The germline V and J ends were trimmed by 4 bases and 2 bases, with 9 bases remaining between them. The CDR3 runs to 13 residues. Germline CDR1 LNHNV, CDR2 YYDKDF (reference sequence). The whole variable domain, remainder taken from reference TRBV15 and TRBJ2-7, is DAMVIQNPRYQVTQFGKPVTLSCSQTLNHNVMYWYQQKSSQAPKLLFHYYDKDFNNEADTPDNFQSRRPNTSFCFLDIRSPGLGDTAMYLCATSKGHTYEQYFGPGTRLTVT.

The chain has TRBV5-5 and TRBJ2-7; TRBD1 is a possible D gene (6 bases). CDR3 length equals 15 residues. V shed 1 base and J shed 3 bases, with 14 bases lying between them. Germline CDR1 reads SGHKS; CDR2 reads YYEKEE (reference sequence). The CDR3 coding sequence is TGTGCCAGCAGCTTGACGCCAGCAGGGGACTACGAGCAGTACTTC. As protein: CASSLTPAGDYEQYF.

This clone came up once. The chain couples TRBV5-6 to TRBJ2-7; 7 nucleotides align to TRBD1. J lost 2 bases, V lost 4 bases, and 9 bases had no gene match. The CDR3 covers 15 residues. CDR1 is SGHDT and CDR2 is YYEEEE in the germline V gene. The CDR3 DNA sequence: TGTGCCAGCAGCGCCGACAGGGAAGAGACCTACGAGCAGTACTTC. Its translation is CASSADREETYEQYF.